The clone carrying this TCR beta chain was counted once. This entry is derived from a study of blood T cell repertoires in COVID-19. Sequencing was performed with immunoSEQ multiplex PCR; in TCRdb, only in-frame clones are kept and a portion is missing. The sample gives 250,000 or so clones, about 91% of which show up once; about 6.7% is in the top ten. Recruited during active infection, patients (from Seattle) were subsequently followed longitudinally. The receptor was isolated from a woman aged 25-40 years with COVID-19, enrolled during active disease. Sequencing was performed on peripheral blood.

The CDR3: CASTPTGFGGYEQYF. The CDR3, as DNA: TGTGCCAGCACCCCGACAGGGTTTGGGGGTTACGAGCAGTACTTC. The chain uses TRBV28 and TRBJ2-7; 7 nucleotides line up with TRBD1. The germline V gene has CDR1 MDHEN and CDR2 SYDVKM. V was pared by 7 bases and J by 4 bases, with 13 bases of the junction left unmatched. This CDR3 region has 15 residues.